The 20 T cell receptor beta chains reported below all come from one sample, sequenced in a study of shared clonotypes between healthy human individuals. The data were produced by immunoSEQ multiplex PCR, yet TCRdb's version contains in-frame clones alone and is incomplete. The data hold 2 million to 2.5 million clones, with approximately 94% observed a single time. The specimen was naive CD4+ T cells sorted from blood. Subset here: CD45RA+ positively selected. The receptors derive from a man younger than 30 in good health.

As concerns this clone: The sample carries other DNA sequences with the same CDR3. The V call is TRBV6-5, the J call TRBJ2-7, with 11 bases lining up with TRBD2. J gave up 3 bases and V 5 bases, and 3 bases lay outside the gene matches. The V gene's germline CDR1 is MNHEY and CDR2 SVGAGI. The CDR3 loop spans 14 amino acids. CDR3: CASSQTSGSYEQYF. The DNA for the CDR3 is TGTGCCAGCAGTCAAACTAGCGGGAGCTACGAGCAGTACTTC.

As to this clone: Other DNA sequences in the same sample also yield this CDR3. In nucleotides, the CDR3 is TGTGCCAGCAGTTCAAGCGGGATCCAAGAGACCCAGTACTTC. Encoded protein: CASSSSGIQETQYF. V gene TRBV28 combines with J gene TRBJ2-5; 7 nucleotides agree with TRBD2. Germline V gene sequence: CDR1 MDHEN, CDR2 SYDVKM. With 4 bases clipped from V and 1 base from J, the junction kept 3 bases outside the gene matches. The CDR3 has 14 residues.

The chain recombines TRBV27 with TRBJ2-7; TRBD1 matches 9 bases. V shed 4 bases and J 5 bases; nucleotides not matched to a gene: 9. Germline V gene data show CDR1 as MNHEY and CDR2 as SMNVEV (reference sequence). The CDR3 is 15 amino acids. CDR3 coding DNA: TGTGCCAGCAGTTCCACCGGGACAGGGCACAACGAGCAGTACTTC. This gives the protein CASSSTGTGHNEQYF.

The chain employs TRBV7-2 and TRBJ2-7, with D unresolved. CDR3 length: 13 amino acids. Trimming took 6 bases from V and 4 from J, leaving 13 bases between them. CDR1 and CDR2 (germline): SGHTA, FQGNSA. CDR3 sequence reads: CASSYGRQYEQYF. CDR3 nucleotide sequence: TGTGCCAGCAGTTACGGACGCCAGTACGAGCAGTACTTC.

This chain joins TRBV25-1 and TRBJ2-3; D not certain. Per the germline V gene, CDR1 is MGHDK and CDR2 is SYGVNS. V lost 2 bases and J lost 2, with 11 bases in between. This CDR3 is 15 amino acids long. The DNA of the CDR3 is TGTGCCAGCAGTGAAAGCAGTACGTCCACAGATACGCAGTATTTT. Amino acid sequence: CASSESSTSTDTQYF.

The V call is TRBV27, the J call TRBJ2-2, with TRBD1 matching 10 bases. Trimming took 6 bases from V and 2 from J; bases not matched to a gene: 12. From germline, CDR1 is MNHEY and CDR2 SMNVEV (reference sequence). CDR3 length equals 18 residues. The CDR3 sequence: CASRAPWGQGRNTGELFF. CDR3 in DNA: TGTGCCAGCAGAGCCCCTTGGGGACAGGGGAGAAACACCGGGGAGCTGTTTTTT.

The chain has TRBV29-1 and TRBJ2-5; the D is unclear. Trimming cost V 4 bases and J 2 bases, with 11 bases left between them. CDR3 size: 13 residues. Germline assignment: CDR1 SQVTM and CDR2 ANQGSEA. The CDR3 coding sequence is TGCAGCGTTGGCAAATCTAGTCAAGAGACCCAGTACTTC. As protein: CSVGKSSQETQYF.

This chain links TRBV5-1 with TRBJ1-3; perhaps TRBD1 as D (5 bases). The CDR3 has 16 residues. CDR1 and CDR2 from the germline V gene are SGHRS and YFSETQ. Deletions cut 0 bases from V and 4 bases from J, with 14 bases between. CDR3 loop: CASSLALGAGGNTIYF. CDR3 bases: TGCGCCAGCAGCTTGGCCTTAGGGGCTGGGGGAAACACCATATATTTT.

The chain employs TRBV30 and TRBJ2-5; D ambiguous. The CDR3 has 12 amino acids. Germline CDR1 reads GTSNPN; CDR2 reads SVGIG (reference sequence). The V gene lost 3 bases and the J gene lost 5 bases, with 10 bases spanning the gap. CDR3 sequence: CAWSRYAETQYF. CDR3 coding DNA: TGTGCCTGGAGCCGGTACGCGGAGACCCAGTACTTC. The variable domain in full, completed from reference TRBV30 and TRBJ2-5, reads SQTIHQWPATLVQPVGSPLSLECTVEGTSNPNLYWYRQAAGRGLQLLFYSVGIGQISSEVPQNLSASRPQDRQFILSSKKLLLSDSGFYLCAWSRYAETQYFGPGTRLLVL.

In its sample, this clone was seen once. The chain joins TRBV7-6 to TRBJ1-3; D perhaps matches TRBD1 (6 bases). The CDR3 length is 18 residues. V was clipped by 5 bases and J by 0 bases, with 20 bases between them. Per germline, CDR1 SGHVS and CDR2 FNYEAQ. Written as DNA, the CDR3 is TGTGCCAGCAGCCCAAGGGCCTCGGACAGCCTCTCTGGAAACACCATATATTTT. This encodes CASSPRASDSLSGNTIYF.

V gene TRBV5-1 combines with J gene TRBJ2-3, with TRBD2 identical over 8 bases. The J segment lost 6 bases and the V segment lost 4 bases, leaving 7 bases of the junction unmatched. The CDR3 contains 14 residues. Germline loops: CDR1 SGHRS, CDR2 YFSETQ. The DNA of the CDR3 is TGCGCCAGCAGCGGGGGACTAGGTAGCGATACGCAGTATTTT. It codes for CASSGGLGSDTQYF.

The V and J genes are TRBV25-1 and TRBJ2-7, with no clear D. Germline lookup yields CDR1 MGHDK and CDR2 SYGVNS. The V and J ends lost 6 bases and 5 bases respectively, with 17 bases between them. The CDR3 loop spans 14 amino acids. This CDR3 reads CASSATGWSNEQYF. CDR3 DNA sequence: TGTGCCAGCAGCGCTACCGGGTGGTCTAACGAGCAGTACTTC.

This clone was found once. The rearrangement links TRBV12-2 to TRBJ1-1. TRBV12-2 is listed as a pseudogene. The CDR3 runs 12 residues. Here the CDR3 reads CASRPRDGEAFF. The DNA of the CDR3 is TGTGCAAGTCGCCCCCGGGACGGTGAAGCTTTCTTT.

The rearrangement uses TRBV29-1 and TRBJ1-2; D not resolved. Trimming stripped 4 bases from V and 7 bases from J, with 13 bases between. The CDR3 extends over 12 amino acids. CDR1 is SQVTM, CDR2 ANQGSEA, per germline. The CDR3 reads CSVVGPGSGYTF. DNA of the CDR3: TGCAGCGTTGTAGGCCCTGGGAGTGGCTACACCTTC.

The chain joins TRBV4-1 to TRBJ1-5, with unresolved D. V was trimmed by 1 base and J by 7 bases, leaving 11 bases between them. CDR1 is MGHRA, CDR2 YSYEKL, per germline. CDR3 length: 14 residues. CDR3 sequence: CASSQVPGNQPQHF. As DNA, the CDR3 is TGCGCCAGCAGCCAAGTTCCGGGGAACCAGCCCCAGCATTTT.

This chain joins TRBV6-1 and TRBJ1-1, with unresolved D. Germline V lookup: CDR1 MNHNS, CDR2 SASEGT. There are 14 residues in the CDR3. V was shortened by 8 bases and J by 1 base, with 14 bases between the two germline ends. As DNA, the CDR3 is TGTGCCAGCTCCTTAGAGCGGGCGAACACTGAAGCTTTCTTT. Amino acids: CASSLERANTEAFF.

Details on this clone: The sample holds other DNA sequences that translate to the same CDR3. The gene calls are TRBV5-1 and TRBJ2-1; TRBD1 aligns across 7 bases. Losses at the gene ends were 3 bases for V and 1 base for J; bases not matched to a gene: 4. Germline loops: CDR1 SGHRS, CDR2 YFSETQ. The CDR3 runs to 15 residues. The DNA of the CDR3 is TGCGCCAGCAGCTCCGGACAGGTATCCTACAATGAGCAGTTCTTC. Its translation is CASSSGQVSYNEQFF.

The chain links TRBV18 to TRBJ1-1; D unclear. The germline V gene encodes CDR1 KGHSH and CDR2 LQKENI. The V end was cut by 6 bases, the J end by 2 bases, with 10 bases between. The CDR3 runs 13 residues. DNA of the CDR3: TGTGCCAGCTCCCTTTCTATTAACACTGAAGCTTTCTTT. This codes for CASSLSINTEAFF. Based on the CDR3 plus reference TRBV18 and TRBJ1-1, the full variable domain is NAGVMQNPRHLVRRRGQEARLRCSPMKGHSHVYWYRQLPEEGLKFMVYLQKENIIDESGMPKERFSAEFPKEGPSILRIQQVVRGDSAAYFCASSLSINTEAFFGQGTRLTVV.

Turning to this clone: This CDR3 is also generated by other DNA sequences in the sample. This chain uses TRBV11-2 with TRBJ2-5; possible D gene TRBD2, 5 bases. The CDR3 consists of 13 residues. Germline V lookup: CDR1 SGHAT, CDR2 FQNNGV. Trimming took off 1 base at V and 5 bases at J, with 8 bases between the two ends. CDR3 in amino acids: CASSLGERETQYF. CDR3 nucleotide sequence: TGTGCCAGCAGCTTAGGGGAGAGGGAGACCCAGTACTTC.

The rearrangement joins TRBV7-2 to TRBJ2-7; TRBD1 matches 7 bases. Germline CDR1 and CDR2: SGHTA and FQGNSA. V lost 5 bases, J lost 4 bases, and 11 bases stayed unmatched. The CDR3 loop spans 15 amino acids. The chain's CDR3 is CASSQAGTVIYEQYF. The CDR3, as DNA: TGTGCCAGCAGCCAGGCCGGGACAGTGATTTACGAGCAGTACTTC.